What follows is one TCR beta chain and its context. Its antigen is not identified. The sample belongs to a study of a mutant IDH1 vaccine in newly diagnosed glioma. Some clones are missing from TCRdb's copy, which holds only in-frame ones; the method was immunoSEQ multiplex PCR. Of under 150,000 clones in the sample, around 90% were seen once. Time point described: week 11, during vaccination. A 20-mer mutant IDH1 peptide at 300 ug was injected subcutaneously with topical imiquimod. Germline loops: CDR1 SGHTA, CDR2 FQGNSA. The CDR3 is 14 amino acids. J was trimmed by 3 bases and V by 8 bases; bases with no gene match: 4.

The rearrangement uses TRBV7-2 and TRBJ2-1; 10 nucleotides line up with TRBD2. Sequenced material: PBMCs, taken from a glioma patient whose treatment included an IDH1 peptide vaccine. The origin of this receptor is a woman aged 45-65 years with glioma. CDR3 nucleotides: TGTGCCAGCGCTCGGACTAGCGGCTACAATGAGCAGTTCTTC. Amino acids: CASARTSGYNEQFF.